Shown below are 28 T cell receptor beta chains from a single sample sequenced in a study of T cell responses to AZD1222 COVID-19 vaccine. Sequencing was performed with immunoSEQ multiplex PCR; in TCRdb, only in-frame clones are kept and a portion is missing. The sample has more than 75,000 clones; under 95% are singletons. Specimen: peripheral blood, collected 28 days after the second AZD1222 dose. The receptors were gathered from an adult who received the AZD1222 COVID-19 vaccine.

The chain uses TRBV2 and TRBJ2-1; possible D gene TRBD1, 6 bases. Germline V gene sequence: CDR1 SNHLY, CDR2 FYNNEI. The CDR3 covers 12 residues. V gave up 7 bases and J gave up 6 bases, with 10 bases separating them. Here the CDR3 DNA reads TGTGCCAGCATGGCGGACAGCAATGAGCAGTTCTTC. As protein: CASMADSNEQFF.

The rearrangement joins TRBV5-1 to TRBJ1-6; 11 nucleotides match TRBD1. V gave up 4 bases and J gave up 6 bases; unmatched junction bases: 3. Germline loops: CDR1 SGHRS, CDR2 YFSETQ. The CDR3 runs to 15 residues. CDR3 nucleotides: TGCGCCAGCAGCAACGGACAGGGGGCTAATTCACCCCTCCACTTT. This sequence encodes CASSNGQGANSPLHF.

As for this clone: Sequence at one end of the junction differs from germline and may be a read error. The chain combines TRBV6-5 with TRBJ2-7; tentatively, D is TRBD2 (5 bases). CDR1 and CDR2 (germline): MNHEY, SVGAGI. This CDR3 region has 12 residues. Here the CDR3 DNA reads TGTGCCAGCAGGGCTAGCTCCCACGAGCAGTACTTC. Encoded protein: CASRASSHEQYF.

This clone was detected only once. This chain joins TRBV14 and TRBJ2-1; 7 nucleotides agree with TRBD2. The CDR3 has 20 residues. Germline V gene sequence: CDR1 SGHDN, CDR2 FVKESK. V lost 0 bases to trimming and J lost 2 bases; unmatched junction nucleotides: 16. The CDR3 protein is CASSQDWAGVSGATYNEQFF. The DNA of the CDR3 is TGTGCCAGCAGCCAAGATTGGGCGGGAGTAAGCGGGGCGACCTACAATGAGCAGTTCTTC. The complete variable domain, with remaining parts taken from reference TRBV14 and TRBJ2-1, reads EAGVTQFPSHSVIEKGQTVTLRCDPISGHDNLYWYRRVMGKEIKFLLHFVKESKQDESGMPNNRFLAERTGGTYSTLKVQPAELEDSGVYFCASSQDWAGVSGATYNEQFFGPGTRLTVL.

The V call is TRBV2, the J call TRBJ1-2; D not certain. CDR1 and CDR2 from the germline V gene are SNHLY and FYNNEI. Trimming left V 9 bases short and J 6 bases short, with 11 bases between. The CDR3 consists of 11 residues. CDR3 DNA: TGTGCCAGGGGTGAGCTTGATGGCTACACCTTC. Its translation: CARGELDGYTF.

The chain joins TRBV5-6 to TRBJ2-3; D possibly corresponds to TRBD2 (6 bases). This CDR3 contains 15 residues. CDR1 and CDR2 from the germline V gene are SGHDT and YYEEEE. V lost 4 bases, J lost 7 bases, and 19 bases lay in between. The CDR3 here is CASSDLAGLANTQYF. As DNA, the CDR3 is TGTGCCAGCAGCGACCTGGCGGGACTTGCAAATACGCAGTATTTT.

V and J are TRBV19 and TRBJ1-1; maybe TRBD1 (5 bases). V was shortened by 5 bases and J by 11 bases, with 18 bases between the two germline ends. The length of the CDR3 is 13 residues. Germline CDR1 is LNHDA and CDR2 is SQIVND (reference sequence). The CDR3 protein is CASSPESGPGAFF. In DNA, the CDR3 is TGTGCCAGTAGTCCCGAATCGGGACCCGGTGCTTTCTTT.

The J gene is TRBJ1-6, the V gene TRBV15; D unresolved. V was shortened by 4 bases and J by 4 bases, with 8 bases between the two germline ends. Germline assignment: CDR1 LNHNV and CDR2 YYDKDF (reference sequence). This CDR3 contains 14 residues. In nucleotides, the CDR3 is TGTGCCACCAGCAAAGTCAGTTATAATTCACCCCTCCACTTT. Protein product: CATSKVSYNSPLHF. Together with reference TRBV15 and TRBJ1-6, the CDR3 gives the full variable domain: DAMVIQNPRYQVTQFGKPVTLSCSQTLNHNVMYWYQQKSSQAPKLLFHYYDKDFNNEADTPDNFQSRRPNTSFCFLDIRSPGLGDTAMYLCATSKVSYNSPLHFGNGTRLTVT.

The rearrangement joins TRBV30 to TRBJ2-5; TRBD2 aligns across 9 bases. The CDR3 has 15 residues. J lost 3 bases, V lost 4 bases, and 9 bases had no gene match. The germline CDR1 and CDR2 sequences are GTSNPN and SVGIG (reference sequence). CDR3 region: CAWTGGLAGKETQYF. The CDR3 DNA is TGTGCCTGGACGGGGGGGCTAGCGGGAAAAGAGACCCAGTACTTC.

The chain uses TRBV14 and TRBJ2-5, with 7 bases that match TRBD2. Germline V CDR1 and CDR2: SGHDN, FVKESK. The CDR3 has 14 residues. V lost 1 base to trimming and J lost 5 bases; unmatched junction nucleotides: 4. Here the CDR3 reads CASSQVGGFETQYF. In DNA, the CDR3 is TGTGCCAGCAGCCAAGTGGGAGGGTTCGAGACCCAGTACTTC.

This clone has a handful of counts. The V call is TRBV28, the J call TRBJ2-3; 10 bases align to TRBD1. This CDR3 has 15 residues. CDR1 and CDR2 from the germline V gene are MDHEN and SYDVKM. The trim removed 4 bases at V and 3 bases at J, leaving 4 bases unmatched. The CDR3 spells CASSSPGQGTDTQYF. CDR3 coding DNA: TGTGCCAGCAGTTCGCCGGGACAGGGGACAGATACGCAGTATTTT.

This chain connects TRBV14 to TRBJ1-3; D gene uncertain. This CDR3 is 16 amino acids long. The germline V gene has CDR1 SGHDN and CDR2 FVKESK. The V end was cut by 2 bases, the J end by 2 bases, with 13 bases between. The CDR3 DNA is TGTGCCAGCAGCCAATGGGCCGGGTCTACTGGAAACACCATATATTTT. Translation: CASSQWAGSTGNTIYF.

The rearrangement uses TRBV6-4 and TRBJ1-5; D ambiguous. Trimming left V 3 bases short and J 0 bases short, with 9 bases between. Germline V gene sequence: CDR1 MRHNA, CDR2 SNTAGT. The CDR3 runs 15 residues. As DNA, the CDR3 is TGTGCCAGCAGTGAGGGGTCGGATAGCAATCAGCCCCAGCATTTT. Translating it yields CASSEGSDSNQPQHF.

A single count supports this clone. V is TRBV7-9 and J is TRBJ2-5; 11 positions agree with TRBD2. The CDR3 has 15 amino acids. The germline gives CDR1 SEHNR, CDR2 FQNEAQ (reference sequence). With V trimmed by 4 bases and J by 3 bases, 4 bases remained unmatched. The CDR3, as DNA: TGTGCCAGCAGCTCAACTAGCGGGAGTAAAGAGACCCAGTACTTC. Translating gives CASSSTSGSKETQYF.

The chain employs TRBV7-9 and TRBJ1-5, with 8 bases aligning to TRBD1. In germline, CDR1 is SEHNR, CDR2 FQNEAQ (reference sequence). The trim removed 5 bases at V and 7 bases at J, leaving 7 bases unmatched. This CDR3 is 14 amino acids long. In DNA form, the CDR3 reads TGTGCCAGCAGCCCAGGGACAGGAAGACAGCCCCAGCATTTT. It encodes CASSPGTGRQPQHF. The whole variable domain, filled in from reference TRBV7-9 and TRBJ1-5, reads DTGVSQNPRHKITKRGQNVTFRCDPISEHNRLYWYRQTLGQGPEFLTYFQNEAQLEKSRLLSDRFSAERPKGSFSTLEIQRTEQGDSAMYLCASSPGTGRQPQHFGDGTRLSIL.

V gene TRBV5-5 combines with J gene TRBJ1-1, with D perhaps TRBD1 (6 bases). The V end lost 0 bases, the J end lost 6 bases, and 12 bases lay between the germline ends. The germline V gene encodes CDR1 SGHKS and CDR2 YYEKEE (reference sequence). The CDR3 is made up of 14 amino acids. CDR3 in amino acids: CASSLEGVYSEAFF. The CDR3 nucleotides are TGTGCCAGCAGCTTGGAGGGGGTCTATTCTGAAGCTTTCTTT. Supplemented by reference TRBV5-5 and TRBJ1-1, the full variable domain reads DAGVTQSPTHLIKTRGQQVTLRCSPISGHKSVSWYQQVLGQGPQFIFQYYEKEERGRGNFPDRFSARQFPNYSSELNVNALLLGDSALYLCASSLEGVYSEAFFGQGTRLTVV.

The genes are TRBV14 and TRBJ1-1, with unresolved D. This CDR3 has 13 residues. Germline V gene sequence: CDR1 SGHDN, CDR2 FVKESK. V was shortened by 1 base and J by 1 base, with 4 bases between the two germline ends. The chain's CDR3 is CASSQGENTEAFF. In DNA, the CDR3 is TGTGCCAGCAGCCAAGGGGAGAACACTGAAGCTTTCTTT. The full variable domain, its missing parts supplied by reference TRBV14 and TRBJ1-1, is EAGVTQFPSHSVIEKGQTVTLRCDPISGHDNLYWYRRVMGKEIKFLLHFVKESKQDESGMPNNRFLAERTGGTYSTLKVQPAELEDSGVYFCASSQGENTEAFFGQGTRLTVV.

The J gene is TRBJ2-5, the V gene TRBV5-1; D unresolved. Trimming removed 2 bases at V and 2 bases at J, with 7 bases between. Per the germline V gene, CDR1 is SGHRS and CDR2 is YFSETQ. CDR3 length: 13 amino acids. The CDR3 spells CASSLGLQETQYF. The CDR3 nucleotides read TGCGCCAGCAGCTTAGGCCTACAAGAGACCCAGTACTTC.

This clone occurred a few times. The chain couples TRBV7-8 to TRBJ1-1; the match to TRBD1 covers 7 bases. J was trimmed by 0 bases and V by 5 bases; bases with no gene match: 6. Germline CDR1 reads SGHVS; CDR2 reads FQNEAQ. There are 15 residues in the CDR3. The CDR3 region is CASSPMTGMNTEAFF. In nucleotides, the CDR3 is TGTGCCAGCAGCCCTATGACAGGGATGAACACTGAAGCTTTCTTT. The variable domain in full, with the rest retrieved from reference TRBV7-8 and TRBJ1-1, is GAGVSQSPRYKVAKRGQDVALRCDPISGHVSLFWYQQALGQGPEFLTYFQNEAQLDKSGLPSDRFFAERPEGSVSTLKIQRTQQEDSAVYLCASSPMTGMNTEAFFGQGTRLTVV.

The V gene is TRBV9, the J gene TRBJ2-2; 14 bases are a match to TRBD2. CDR1 SGDLS and CDR2 YYNGEE come from the germline V gene. V lost 3 bases, J lost 5 bases, and 0 bases stayed unmatched. This CDR3 is 15 amino acids long. The CDR3: CASSGTSGRTGELFF. In nucleotides, the CDR3 is TGTGCCAGCAGCGGGACTAGCGGGAGGACCGGGGAGCTGTTTTTT.

The chain employs TRBV5-1 and TRBJ1-2; weak D call: TRBD1 (6 bases). The germline V gene encodes CDR1 SGHRS and CDR2 YFSETQ. The CDR3 length is 13 residues. V lost 2 bases, J lost 5 bases, and 10 bases lay in between. The CDR3 loop is CASSFGGAYGYTF. The CDR3 DNA sequence: TGCGCCAGCAGCTTTGGGGGCGCGTATGGCTACACCTTC.

The genes are TRBV12-3 or TRBV12-4 and TRBJ2-3; D is uncertain. The germline V and J ends were trimmed by 3 bases and 2 bases, with 6 bases remaining between them. This CDR3 spans 13 amino acids. CDR3 protein: CASSLESTDTQYF. The CDR3 DNA is TGTGCCAGCAGTTTGGAGTCCACAGATACGCAGTATTTT.

The rearrangement joins TRBV30 to TRBJ2-1, with TRBD2 matching over 12 bases. This CDR3 spans 15 amino acids. J gave up 5 bases and V 1 base, and 3 bases lay outside the gene matches. Germline assignment: CDR1 GTSNPN and CDR2 SVGIG (reference sequence). DNA of the CDR3: TGTGCCTGGAGTGAAACTAGCGGGAGGAACAATGAGCAGTTCTTC. Its translation is CAWSETSGRNNEQFF.

The chain combines TRBV3-1 (or the pseudogene TRBV3-2) with TRBJ2-3; no firm D call. This CDR3 contains 14 residues. The germline gives CDR1 LGHDT, CDR2 YNNKEL (reference sequence). Trimming left V 4 bases short and J 1 base short, with 9 bases between. CDR3 coding DNA: TGTGCCAGCAGCCGCTACTACCGCACAGATACGCAGTATTTT. Translating gives CASSRYYRTDTQYF.

This clone was seen a few times. J is TRBJ2-2 and V is TRBV5-5; no firm D call. The germline V gene encodes CDR1 SGHKS and CDR2 YYEKEE (reference sequence). V was trimmed by 0 bases and J by 0 bases, leaving 9 bases between them. The CDR3 covers 16 residues. CDR3 sequence (DNA): TGTGCCAGCAGCTTGGGAGTCGGTGCGAACACCGGGGAGCTGTTTTTT. This sequence encodes CASSLGVGANTGELFF.

The chain employs TRBV5-1 and TRBJ1-1; no clear D. The CDR3 has 14 amino acids. Trimming stripped 0 bases from V and 5 bases from J, with 11 bases between. CDR1 SGHRS and CDR2 YFSETQ come from the germline V gene. For the CDR3, the DNA is TGCGCCAGCAGCTTGGCTATATCTGGAACTGAAGCTTTCTTT. This gives the protein CASSLAISGTEAFF.

The rearrangement uses TRBV7-2 and TRBJ1-5, with a weak D call TRBD1 (6 bases). This CDR3 region has 14 residues. Deletions cut 3 bases from V and 0 bases from J, with 6 bases between. The germline gives CDR1 SGHTA, CDR2 FQGNSA. CDR3 region: CASSLGHSNQPQHF. The DNA of the CDR3 is TGTGCCAGCAGCTTGGGACATAGCAATCAGCCCCAGCATTTT. The full variable domain, in which reference TRBV7-2 and TRBJ1-5 provide the parts outside the CDR3, is GAGVSQSPSNKVTEKGKDVELRCDPISGHTALYWYRQSLGQGLEFLIYFQGNSAPDKSGLPSDRFSAERTGGSVSTLTIQRTQQEDSAVYLCASSLGHSNQPQHFGDGTRLSIL.

In its sample, this clone was seen once. The chain carries TRBV7-3 and TRBJ2-1; D is perhaps TRBD2 (5 bases). Germline-derived CDR1 and CDR2 are SGHTA and FQGTGA. The CDR3 is 12 amino acids. Trimming left V 8 bases short and J 8 bases short, with 13 bases between. The CDR3 reads CASGEPHDEQFF. The DNA of the CDR3 is TGTGCCAGCGGGGAGCCCCACGATGAGCAGTTCTTC.